This T cell receptor (beta chain) was obtained from a study of blood T cell repertoires in COVID-19. Germline CDR1 LNHDA, CDR2 SQIVND (reference sequence). V lost 6 bases to trimming and J lost 4 bases, with 15 bases between them. The CDR3 loop spans 14 amino acids. Produced via immunoSEQ multiplex PCR; TCRdb's table is partial and in-frame only. The sample carries approximately 190,000 clones, approximately 84% recorded once. The J gene is TRBJ1-2, the V gene TRBV19; the D gene is possibly TRBD1 (5 bases). Sequencing was carried out using peripheral blood. The receptor was isolated from a human donor with acute or convalescent COVID-19. The donor label of this sample is uncertain. CDR3 coding DNA: TGTGCCAGTAGGTTTCAGGGAAGAGGCTATGGCTACACCTTC. As protein: CASRFQGRGYGYTF.